This entry concerns a single T cell receptor (beta chain). Its specificity is not known. Once sorted, every population was more than 95% pure. The isolated RNA, all of it, was reverse transcribed, so expressed TCRB transcripts were what got sequenced. Here immunoSEQ multiplex PCR was the method, and the copy in TCRdb shows in-frame clones only, minus some. The sample records over 650,000 clones, over 12% being singletons. CDR1 is MDHEN, CDR2 SYDVKM, per germline. This CDR3 has 14 amino acids. V was clipped by 8 bases and J by 6 bases, with 16 bases between them. This specimen comes from a study of beta chain features in type 1 diabetes. Study-wide background: Age, gender, cell numbers and subset yield matched between patients and controls.

General study findings and limits: Researchers report that Type 1 diabetes patients had moderately but significantly shorter TCRB CDR3s across all four CD4+ subsets.

The sequence derives from a man younger than 30 with type 1 diabetes. Sample: naive CD4+ T cells from blood. This rearrangement joins TRBV28 to TRBJ2-2; D gene unclear. This CDR3 is CASPNPRQPGELFF. The CDR3 DNA reads TGTGCCAGCCCCAACCCTCGACAACCCGGGGAGCTGTTTTTT.